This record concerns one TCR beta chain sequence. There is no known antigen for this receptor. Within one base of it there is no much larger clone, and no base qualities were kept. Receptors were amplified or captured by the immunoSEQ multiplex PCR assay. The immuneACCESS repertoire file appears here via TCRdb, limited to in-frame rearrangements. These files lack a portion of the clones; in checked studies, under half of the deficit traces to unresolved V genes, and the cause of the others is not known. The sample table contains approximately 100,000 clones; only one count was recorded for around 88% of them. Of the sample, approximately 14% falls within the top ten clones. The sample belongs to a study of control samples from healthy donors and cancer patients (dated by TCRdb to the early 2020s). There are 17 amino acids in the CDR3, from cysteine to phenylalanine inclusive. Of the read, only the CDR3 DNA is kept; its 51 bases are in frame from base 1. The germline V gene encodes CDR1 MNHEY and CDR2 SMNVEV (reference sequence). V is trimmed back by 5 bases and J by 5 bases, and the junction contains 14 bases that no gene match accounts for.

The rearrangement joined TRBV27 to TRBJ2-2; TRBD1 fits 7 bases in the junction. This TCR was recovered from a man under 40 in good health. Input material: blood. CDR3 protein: CASSRPPQGRRTGELFF. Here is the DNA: TGTGCCAGCAGTCGCCCGCCACAGGGGAGAAGGACCGGGGAGCTGTTTTTT.